One and the same sample provided the 7 T cell receptor beta chains below, sequenced in a study of blood T cells in healthy people across ages (dated by TCRdb to between 2014 and 2017). The receptor library was made with 5' RACE. The instrument given in TCRdb is Illumina HiSeq 2500. A second about 6 to 11 cycle PCR used a sample-barcoded 5' primer and a J-beta primer mix. The raw public data were reprocessed by TCRdb itself: fastp quality trimming at Q25, MiXCR clonotype calling, in-frame beta chains only. Rows matching on CDR3 protein sequence are summarized as one entry with the most common DNA and genes. The sample table records 1.5 million to 2 million distinct CDR3 sequences; 28% of these occur just once. 6.5% to 8.5% of the sample lies in the top ten. The source material was blood. These receptors originate from a woman in her twenties or thirties in good health.

This clonotype was seen ten or more times. The CDR3 region is CASSQSGVWAEQYF. The CDR3, as DNA: TGTGCCAGCAGTCAATCCGGGGTTTGGGCCGAGCAGTACTTC. The chain joins TRBV27 to TRBJ2-7, with D tentatively TRBD2 (5 bases). Germline V gene sequence: CDR1 MNHEY, CDR2 SMNVEV (reference sequence). This CDR3 has 14 amino acids. V dropped 5 bases and J dropped 6 bases, with 17 bases sitting between them.

About this clonotype: Germline is not matched at one junction end, which may reflect a read error. V usage is TRBV7-9 and J usage is TRBJ2-4; D gene unclear. The end of the DNA fits TRBJ2-5 better, so the J call may be wrong. Germline loops: CDR1 SEHNR, CDR2 FQNEAQ (reference sequence). CDR3 length: 12 amino acids. The CDR3 sequence: CSSSFSQETQYF. In DNA, the CDR3 is TGTTCCAGCAGCTTCAGTCAAGAGACCCAGTACTTC.

This clonotype was picked up a small number of times. V usage is TRBV14 and J usage is TRBJ2-7; D is uncertain. Germline V gene lookup returns CDR1 SGHDN and CDR2 FVKESK. Trimming left V 5 bases short and J 6 bases short, with 8 bases between. The CDR3 extends over 11 amino acids. The CDR3 spells CASSTWSEQYF. CDR3 nucleotides: TGTGCCAGCAGCACCTGGAGCGAGCAGTACTTC. Full variable domain (missing parts from reference TRBV14 and TRBJ2-7): EAGVTQFPSHSVIEKGQTVTLRCDPISGHDNLYWYRRVMGKEIKFLLHFVKESKQDESGMPNNRFLAERTGGTYSTLKVQPAELEDSGVYFCASSTWSEQYFGPGTRLTVT.

This clonotype was found a few times. J is TRBJ1-2 and V is TRBV7-2; D unclear. With 5 bases removed from V and 4 bases from J, the gap between germline ends came to 17 bases. The germline gives CDR1 SGHTA, CDR2 FQGNSA. The CDR3 covers 15 residues. The CDR3 region is CASSQMVGSAYGYTF. The CDR3 DNA sequence: TGTGCCAGCAGCCAAATGGTAGGGTCGGCCTATGGCTACACCTTC.

This clonotype was recorded a few times. The chain recombines TRBV20-1 with TRBJ1-4; TRBD1 might be the D (6 bases). The V and J ends lost 1 base and 4 bases respectively, with 13 bases between them. This CDR3 is 15 amino acids long. Germline V gene data show CDR1 as DFQATT and CDR2 as SNEGSKA (reference sequence). The CDR3: CSARASTGYNEKLFF. The CDR3 DNA reads as TGCAGTGCTAGAGCGTCGACAGGCTATAATGAAAAACTGTTTTTT.

This clonotype was observed at least ten times. The V gene is TRBV12-3 or TRBV12-4, the J gene TRBJ1-1; D unclear. The V end lost 5 bases, the J end lost 3 bases, and 10 bases lay between the germline ends. The CDR3 runs 13 residues. The CDR3 DNA sequence: TGTGCCAGCAGTCTCCTGACCGACACTGAAGCTTTCTTT. It translates to CASSLLTDTEAFF.

The chain employs TRBV4-1 and TRBJ1-2; a weak D match, TRBD1 (5 bases). Germline-derived CDR1 and CDR2 are MGHRA and YSYEKL. The CDR3 has 14 amino acids. The V and J ends lost 3 bases and 8 bases respectively, with 16 bases between them. This CDR3 reads CASSHLGRGQGYTF. As DNA, the CDR3 is TGCGCCAGCAGCCATTTGGGAAGGGGTCAGGGCTACACCTTC.